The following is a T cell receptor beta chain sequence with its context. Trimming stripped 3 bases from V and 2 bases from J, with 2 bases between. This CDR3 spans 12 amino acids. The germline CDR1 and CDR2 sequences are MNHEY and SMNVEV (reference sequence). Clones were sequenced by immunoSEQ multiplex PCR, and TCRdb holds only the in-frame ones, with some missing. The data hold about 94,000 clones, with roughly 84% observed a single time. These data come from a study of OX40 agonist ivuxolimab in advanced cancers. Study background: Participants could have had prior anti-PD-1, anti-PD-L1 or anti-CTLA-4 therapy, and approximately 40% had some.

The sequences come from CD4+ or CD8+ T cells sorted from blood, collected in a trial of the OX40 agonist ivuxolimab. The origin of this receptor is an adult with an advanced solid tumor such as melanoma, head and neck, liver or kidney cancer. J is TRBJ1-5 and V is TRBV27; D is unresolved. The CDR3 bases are TGTGCCAGCAGTTTTGGCAATCAGCCCCAGCATTTT. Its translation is CASSFGNQPQHF.